The 14 T cell receptor beta chains given below trace back to one sample, sequenced in a study of Graves' ophthalmopathy and Graves' hyperthyroidism. Scientists amplified the TCR beta CDR3 regions from RNA transcripts. HTBI primers were employed in first-round RT-PCR, then a second-round multiplex PCR followed. TCRdb re-called the multiplex PCR reads through MiXCR, storing one row per CDR3 protein. The table records more than 150,000 distinct CDR3 sequences, roughly two fifths of them present only once. The sample taken for sequencing was peripheral blood. Receptors originate from a middle-aged woman with Graves' ophthalmopathy.

This clonotype was counted at least ten times. Germline and junction disagree at one end, which may indicate a read error. The chain is built from TRBV6-5 and TRBJ1-2; 7 positions agree with TRBD1. Germline assignment: CDR1 MNHEY and CDR2 SVGAGI. CDR3 length equals 14 residues. CDR3 sequence (DNA): TGTGCCGGCAGTTACTCGGGCAGGGGGAATGGCTACACCTTC. Translation: CAGSYSGRGNGYTF.

This clonotype was found many times. The chain employs TRBV6-2 or TRBV6-3 and TRBJ2-4; 7 bases align to TRBD2. CDR1 is MNHEY, CDR2 SVGEGT, per germline. V trimming: 7 bases; J trimming: 1 base; junction bases outside the gene matches: 7. CDR3 length: 15 amino acids. The CDR3 region has the DNA TGTGCCAGCACTTTCAGCGGGGTCGCCAAAAACATTCAGTACTTC. As protein: CASTFSGVAKNIQYF.

This clonotype appeared many times. The rearrangement links TRBV6-5 to TRBJ1-2; D call uncertain. This CDR3 has 13 residues. Germline V gene lookup returns CDR1 MNHEY and CDR2 SVGAGI. Trimming took 2 bases from V and 5 from J, leaving 9 bases between them. The CDR3 protein is CASSYEVDYGYTF. The DNA of the CDR3 is TGTGCCAGCAGTTACGAAGTCGATTATGGCTACACCTTC.

The chain's CDR3 is CASSGGLASETQYF. The CDR3 DNA sequence: TGTGCCAGCAGCGGAGGACTAGCGTCAGAGACCCAGTACTTC. The chain uses TRBV12-3 or TRBV12-4 and TRBJ2-5; TRBD2 matches at 9 bases. CDR3 length: 14 amino acids. V dropped 6 bases and J dropped 4; count of bases not matched to a gene: 6.

This clonotype was counted at least ten times. The chain combines TRBV7-2 with TRBJ1-1; D gene unclear. The CDR3 extends over 11 amino acids. V was pared by 1 base and J by 8 bases, with 5 bases between. Germline lookup yields CDR1 SGHTA and CDR2 FQGNSA. The CDR3 region is CASSLVQEAFF. CDR3 in DNA: TGTGCCAGCAGCTTAGTGCAGGAAGCTTTCTTT.

This clonotype showed up many times. The rearrangement uses TRBV6-2 or TRBV6-3 and TRBJ2-7; no reliable D call. Trimming removed 2 bases from V and 6 bases from J, with 8 bases in between. Germline V gene lookup returns CDR1 MNHEY and CDR2 SVGEGT. This CDR3 is 12 amino acids long. The DNA of the CDR3 is TGTGCCAGCAGTTACGTCGGGTTCGAGCAGTACTTC. Its protein product is CASSYVGFEQYF.

This clonotype was seen repeatedly, ten times or more. J is TRBJ1-2 and V is TRBV10-3; 8 bases fit TRBD1. Germline CDR1 ENHRY, CDR2 SYGVKD. The trim removed 10 bases at V and 5 bases at J, leaving 6 bases unmatched. The CDR3 spans 12 residues. The CDR3 region is CATFQGAYGYTF. The CDR3 DNA follows: TGTGCCACCTTTCAGGGGGCTTATGGCTACACCTTC.

The table lists this clonotype with many counts. The genes are TRBV6-1 and TRBJ1-5; D gene unclear. With 6 bases removed from V and 3 bases from J, the gap between germline ends came to 9 bases. The germline V gene encodes CDR1 MNHNS and CDR2 SASEGT. This CDR3 has 13 residues. The CDR3 DNA sequence: TGTGCCAGCAGGACGAGAGACAATCAGCCCCAGCATTTT. Amino acids: CASRTRDNQPQHF.

In its sample, this clonotype was seen many times. The V call is TRBV25-1, the J call TRBJ1-2; D remains ambiguous. Germline-derived CDR1 and CDR2 are MGHDK and SYGVNS. The CDR3 is made up of 14 amino acids. The germline V and J ends were trimmed by 7 bases and 0 bases, with 12 bases remaining between them. The CDR3 DNA is TGTGCCAGCATCGGGCCAGGTTCTAACTATGGCTACACCTTC. Translation gives CASIGPGSNYGYTF.

This clonotype has ten or more counts. The chain uses TRBV6-2 or TRBV6-3 and TRBJ2-7, with D tentatively TRBD2 (6 bases). This CDR3 has 18 amino acids. Looked up from germline, CDR1 is MNHEY and CDR2 is SVGEGT. With 2 bases removed from V and 2 bases from J, the gap between germline ends came to 22 bases. The chain's CDR3 is CASSYPLLSGSSTYEQYF. The CDR3 DNA reads as TGTGCCAGCAGTTACCCCCTACTAAGCGGGTCTTCTACCTACGAGCAGTACTTC.

This clonotype was seen once. V gene TRBV6-5 combines with J gene TRBJ2-5; D not resolved. Per the germline V gene, CDR1 is MNHEY and CDR2 is SVGAGI. The CDR3 loop spans 12 amino acids. The ends were cut back, 7 bases at V and 0 bases at J, with 6 bases in the middle. CDR3 in DNA: TGTGCCAGCAACCGGTACCAAGAGACCCAGTACTTC. This sequence encodes CASNRYQETQYF.

This clonotype was seen at least ten times. The V and J genes are TRBV25-1 and TRBJ2-4, with D perhaps given as TRBD1 or TRBD2 (5 bases each). The CDR3 is 16 amino acids. Germline V CDR1 and CDR2: MGHDK, SYGVNS. Trimming stripped 3 bases from V and 2 bases from J, with 14 bases between. The CDR3 DNA follows: TGTGCCAGCAGTGACCCCCGGGACGGGTCCAAAAACATTCAGTACTTC. Amino acids: CASSDPRDGSKNIQYF.

This clonotype was found many times. This chain uses TRBV27 with TRBJ1-6; tentative D call: TRBD1 (6 bases). This CDR3 is built from 13 residues. Per the germline V gene, CDR1 is MNHEY and CDR2 is SMNVEV (reference sequence). Trimming took 3 bases from V and 8 from J, leaving 8 bases between them. CDR3 DNA: TGTGCCAGCAGTTTGGGGGGCTATTCACCCCTCCACTTT. It translates to CASSLGGYSPLHF.

This clonotype was found many times. The J gene is TRBJ2-7, the V gene TRBV7-2; D perhaps matches TRBD1 (5 bases). From germline, CDR1 is SGHTA and CDR2 FQGNSA. The CDR3 has 12 residues. The ends were cut back, 5 bases at V and 3 bases at J, with 8 bases in the middle. CDR3 in DNA: TGTGCCAGCAGCAGGGGTGTCTACGAGCAGTACTTC. Protein: CASSRGVYEQYF.